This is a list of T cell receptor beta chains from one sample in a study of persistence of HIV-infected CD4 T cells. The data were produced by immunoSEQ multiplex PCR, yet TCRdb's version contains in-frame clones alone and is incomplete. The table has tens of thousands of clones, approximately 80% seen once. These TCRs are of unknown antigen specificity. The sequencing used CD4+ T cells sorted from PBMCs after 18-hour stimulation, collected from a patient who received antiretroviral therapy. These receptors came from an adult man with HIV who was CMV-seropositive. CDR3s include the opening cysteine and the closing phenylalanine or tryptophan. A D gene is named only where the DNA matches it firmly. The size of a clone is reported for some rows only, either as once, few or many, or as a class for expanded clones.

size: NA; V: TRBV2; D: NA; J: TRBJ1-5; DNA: TGTGCCAGCAGTTACAGGACTAGCAATCAGCCCCAGCATTTT; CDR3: CASSYRTSNQPQHF
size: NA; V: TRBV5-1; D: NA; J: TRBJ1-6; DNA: TGCGCCAGCAGCCCCGGGACCCAATATTCACCCCTCCACTTT; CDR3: CASSPGTQYSPLHF
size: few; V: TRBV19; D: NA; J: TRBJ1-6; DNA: TGTGCCAGTAGTATGGTTAGGGGGTATAATTCACCCCTCCACTTT; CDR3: CASSMVRGYNSPLHF
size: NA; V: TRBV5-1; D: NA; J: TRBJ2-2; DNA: TGCGCCAGCAGCTGGGCGGGACAGTCGAACACCGGGGAGCTGTTTTTT; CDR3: CASSWAGQSNTGELFF
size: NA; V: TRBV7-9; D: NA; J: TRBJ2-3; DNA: TGTGCCAGCAGCCGCCAGGGATTTGGGCAGTATTTT; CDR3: CASSRQGFGQYF
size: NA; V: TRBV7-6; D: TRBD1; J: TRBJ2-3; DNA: TGTGCCAGCACCCTACAGGGGTCGGATACGCAGTATTTT; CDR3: CASTLQGSDTQYF
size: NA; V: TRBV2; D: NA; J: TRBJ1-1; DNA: TGTGCCAGCAGTGACCGGGAGAACACTGAAGCTTTCTTT; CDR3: CASSDRENTEAFF
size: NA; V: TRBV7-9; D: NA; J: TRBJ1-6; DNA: TGTGCCAGCAGCTTAGGAGGGGGGGGGCGAGAGAATTCACCCCTCCACTTT; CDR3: CASSLGGGGRENSPLHF
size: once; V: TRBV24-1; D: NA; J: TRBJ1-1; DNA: TGTGCCACCAGTGCGTCACAGCTGAACACTGAAGCTTTCTTT; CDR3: CATSASQLNTEAFF
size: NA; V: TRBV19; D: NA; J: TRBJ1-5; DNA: TGTGCCAGTAGTCCCCTCTACTCTAGCAATCAGCCCCAGCATTTT; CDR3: CASSPLYSSNQPQHF
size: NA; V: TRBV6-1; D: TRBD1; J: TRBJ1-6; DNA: TGTGCCAGCAGTGACCGGACAGGGTCAGGTTCACCCCTCCACTTT; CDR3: CASSDRTGSGSPLHF
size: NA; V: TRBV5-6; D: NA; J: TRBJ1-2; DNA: TGTGCCAGCAGCCGGGAGGAGGGCTACACCTTC; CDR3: CASSREEGYTF
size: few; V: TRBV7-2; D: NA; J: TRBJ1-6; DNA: TGTGCCAGCAGCGTGAGACAGAATTCACCCCTCCACTTT; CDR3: CASSVRQNSPLHF
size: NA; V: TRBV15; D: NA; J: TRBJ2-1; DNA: TGTGCCACCAGCAGAGCCTCGACAGGCTACAATGAGCAGTTCTTC; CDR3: CATSRASTGYNEQFF
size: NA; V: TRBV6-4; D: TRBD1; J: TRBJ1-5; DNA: TGTGCCAGCAGTTTGACAGGGAATCAGCCCCAGCATTTT; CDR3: CASSLTGNQPQHF
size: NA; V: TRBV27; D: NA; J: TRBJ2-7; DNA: TGTGCCAGTAGAGCTTTTCGGGACCGATTCTACGAGCAGTACTTC; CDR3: CASRAFRDRFYEQYF
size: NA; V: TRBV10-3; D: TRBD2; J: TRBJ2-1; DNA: TGTGCCATCAGTGACCCGGGACTAGCGGGGGGGAATGAGCAGTTCTTC; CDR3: CAISDPGLAGGNEQFF
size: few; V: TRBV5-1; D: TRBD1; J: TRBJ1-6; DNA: TGCGCCAGCAGCCAGGACAGGGGGCATAATTCACCCCTCCACTTT; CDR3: CASSQDRGHNSPLHF
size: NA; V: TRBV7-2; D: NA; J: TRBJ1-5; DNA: TGTGCCAGCAGCTTAGGGAGGAATCAGCCCCAGCATTTT; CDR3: CASSLGRNQPQHF
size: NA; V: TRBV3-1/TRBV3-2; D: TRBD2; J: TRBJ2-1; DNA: TGTGCCAGCAGCCCTGCACTGGCGGGGGGTTACAATGAGCAGTTCTTC; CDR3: CASSPALAGGYNEQFF
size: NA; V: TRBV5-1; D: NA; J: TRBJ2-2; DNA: TGCGCCAGCAGGTTCGACACCGGGGAGCTGTTTTTT; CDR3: CASRFDTGELFF
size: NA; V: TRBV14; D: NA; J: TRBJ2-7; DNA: TGTGCCAGCAGCCCTAGCTTAGGCGAGCAGTACTTC; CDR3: CASSPSLGEQYF
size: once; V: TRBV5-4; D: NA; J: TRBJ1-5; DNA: TGTGCCAGCAGCTTAGGACCCGACCGCAATCAGCCCCAGCATTTT; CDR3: CASSLGPDRNQPQHF
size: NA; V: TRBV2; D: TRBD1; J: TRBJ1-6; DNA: TGTGCCAGCAGGAAGGGGGCCGTCTATAATTCACCCCTCCACTTT; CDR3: CASRKGAVYNSPLHF
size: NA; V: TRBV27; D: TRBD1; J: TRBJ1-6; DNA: TGTGCCAGCAGTCCTCTTGACAGGGAAAATTCACCCCTCCACTTT; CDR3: CASSPLDRENSPLHF
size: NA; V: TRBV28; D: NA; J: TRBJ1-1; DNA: TGTGCCAGCAGTTTATCGACAGATTTAACTGAAGCTTTCTTT; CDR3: CASSLSTDLTEAFF
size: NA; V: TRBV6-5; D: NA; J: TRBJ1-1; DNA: TGTGCCAGCAGGGTCCCCCAAAACACTGAAGCTTTCTTT; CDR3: CASRVPQNTEAFF
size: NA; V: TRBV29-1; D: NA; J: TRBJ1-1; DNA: TGCAGCGCCGCGGGACCGACGAACACTGAAGCTTTCTTT; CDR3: CSAAGPTNTEAFF